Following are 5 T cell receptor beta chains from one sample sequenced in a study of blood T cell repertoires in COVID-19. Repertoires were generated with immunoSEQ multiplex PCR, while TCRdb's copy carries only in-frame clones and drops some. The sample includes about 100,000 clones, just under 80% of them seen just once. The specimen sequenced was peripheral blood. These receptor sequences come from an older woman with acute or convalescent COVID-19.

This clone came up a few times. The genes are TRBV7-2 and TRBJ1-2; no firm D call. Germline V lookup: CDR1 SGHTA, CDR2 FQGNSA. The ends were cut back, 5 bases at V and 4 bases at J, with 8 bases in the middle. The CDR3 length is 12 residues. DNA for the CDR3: TGTGCCAGCAGCCCCAGGTCCTATGGCTACACCTTC. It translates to CASSPRSYGYTF.

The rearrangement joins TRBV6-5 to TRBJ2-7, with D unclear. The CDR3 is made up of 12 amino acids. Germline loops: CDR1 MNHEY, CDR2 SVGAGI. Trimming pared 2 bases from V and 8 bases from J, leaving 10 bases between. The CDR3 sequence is CASSYTRGKQYF. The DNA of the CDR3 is TGTGCCAGCAGTTACACCCGAGGCAAGCAGTACTTC.

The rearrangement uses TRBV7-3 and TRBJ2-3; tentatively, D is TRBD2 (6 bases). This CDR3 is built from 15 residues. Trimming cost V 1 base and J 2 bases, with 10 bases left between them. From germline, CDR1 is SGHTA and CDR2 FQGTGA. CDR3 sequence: CASSLSRGATDTQYF. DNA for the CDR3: TGTGCCAGCAGCTTAAGTCGCGGGGCCACAGATACGCAGTATTTT.

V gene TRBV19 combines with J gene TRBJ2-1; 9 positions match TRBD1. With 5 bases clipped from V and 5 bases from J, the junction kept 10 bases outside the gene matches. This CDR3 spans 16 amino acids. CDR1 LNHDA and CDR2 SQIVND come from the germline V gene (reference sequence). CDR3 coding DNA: TGTGCCAGTAGTCCGCCGGGACAGGGAGGGGACAATGAGCAGTTCTTC. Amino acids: CASSPPGQGGDNEQFF.

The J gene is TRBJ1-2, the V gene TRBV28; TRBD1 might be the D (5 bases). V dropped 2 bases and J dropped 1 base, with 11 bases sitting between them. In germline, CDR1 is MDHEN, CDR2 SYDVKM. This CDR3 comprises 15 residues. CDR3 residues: CASSLGDSFNYGYTF. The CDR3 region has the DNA TGTGCCAGCAGTTTAGGCGACAGTTTTAACTATGGCTACACCTTC.